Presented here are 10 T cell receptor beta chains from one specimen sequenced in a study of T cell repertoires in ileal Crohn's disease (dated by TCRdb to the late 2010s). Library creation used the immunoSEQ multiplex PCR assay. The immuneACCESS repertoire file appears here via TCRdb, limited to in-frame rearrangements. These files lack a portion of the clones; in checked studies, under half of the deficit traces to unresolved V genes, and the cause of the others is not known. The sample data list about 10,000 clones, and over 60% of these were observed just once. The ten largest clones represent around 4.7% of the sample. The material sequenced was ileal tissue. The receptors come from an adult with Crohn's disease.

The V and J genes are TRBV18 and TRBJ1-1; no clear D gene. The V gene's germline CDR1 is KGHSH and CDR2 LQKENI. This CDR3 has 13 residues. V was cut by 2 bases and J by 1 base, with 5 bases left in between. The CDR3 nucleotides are TGTGCCAGCTCACCAGGGAGGAACACTGAAGCTTTCTTT. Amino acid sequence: CASSPGRNTEAFF.

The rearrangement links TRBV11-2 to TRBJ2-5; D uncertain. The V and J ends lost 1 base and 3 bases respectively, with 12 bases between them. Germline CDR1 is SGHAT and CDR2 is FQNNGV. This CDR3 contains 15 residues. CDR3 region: CASSLGSRSEETQYF. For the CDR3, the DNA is TGTGCCAGCAGCTTAGGATCCAGATCCGAAGAGACCCAGTACTTC.

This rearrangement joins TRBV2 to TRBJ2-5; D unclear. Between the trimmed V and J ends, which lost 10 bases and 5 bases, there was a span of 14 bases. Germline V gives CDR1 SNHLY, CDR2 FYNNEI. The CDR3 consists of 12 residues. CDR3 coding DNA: TGTGCCACTAAACGTGAGGCGGAGACCCAGTACTTC. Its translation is CATKREAETQYF.

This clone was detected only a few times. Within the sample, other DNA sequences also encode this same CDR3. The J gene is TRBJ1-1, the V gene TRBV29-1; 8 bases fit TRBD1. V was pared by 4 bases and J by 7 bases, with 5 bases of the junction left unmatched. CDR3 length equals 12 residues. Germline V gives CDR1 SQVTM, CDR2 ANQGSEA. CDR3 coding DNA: TGCAGCGTTGCCCGACAGGGGAGTGAAGCTTTCTTT. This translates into CSVARQGSEAFF.

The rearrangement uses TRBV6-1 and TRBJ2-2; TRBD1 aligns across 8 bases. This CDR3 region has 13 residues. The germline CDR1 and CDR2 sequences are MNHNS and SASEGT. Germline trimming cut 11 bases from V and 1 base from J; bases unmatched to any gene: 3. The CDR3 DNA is TGTGCCGGCGACAGGGGGAACACCGGGGAGCTGTTTTTT. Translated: CAGDRGNTGELFF.

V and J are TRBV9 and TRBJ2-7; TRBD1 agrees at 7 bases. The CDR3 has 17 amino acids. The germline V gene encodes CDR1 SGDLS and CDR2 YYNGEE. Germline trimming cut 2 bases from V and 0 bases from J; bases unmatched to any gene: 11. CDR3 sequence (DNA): TGTGCCAGCAGCGTCTCCGTTCCGGGACAGAGCTCCTACGAGCAGTACTTC. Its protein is CASSVSVPGQSSYEQYF. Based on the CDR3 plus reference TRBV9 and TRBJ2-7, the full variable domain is DSGVTQTPKHLITATGQRVTLRCSPRSGDLSVYWYQQSLDQGLQFLIQYYNGEERAKGNILERFSAQQFPDLHSELNLSSLELGDSALYFCASSVSVPGQSSYEQYFGPGTRLTVT.

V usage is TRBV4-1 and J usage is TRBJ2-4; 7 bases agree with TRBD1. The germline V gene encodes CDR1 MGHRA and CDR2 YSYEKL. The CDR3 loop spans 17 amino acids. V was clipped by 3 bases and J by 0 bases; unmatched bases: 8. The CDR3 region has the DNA TGCGCCAGCAGCCAGGATGGGACAGTACTAGCCAAAAACATTCAGTACTTC. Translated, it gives CASSQDGTVLAKNIQYF.

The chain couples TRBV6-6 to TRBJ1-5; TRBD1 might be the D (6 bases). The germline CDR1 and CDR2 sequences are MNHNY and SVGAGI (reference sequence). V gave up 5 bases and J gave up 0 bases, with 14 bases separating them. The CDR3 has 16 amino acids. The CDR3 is CASSRGTSYSNQPQHF. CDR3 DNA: TGTGCCAGCAGTAGGGGGACATCCTATAGCAATCAGCCCCAGCATTTT.

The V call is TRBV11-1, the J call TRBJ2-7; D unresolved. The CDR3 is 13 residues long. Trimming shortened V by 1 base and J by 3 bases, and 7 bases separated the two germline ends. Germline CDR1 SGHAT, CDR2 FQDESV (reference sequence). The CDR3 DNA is TGTGCCAGCAGCTTAGACAGAGTCTACGAGCAGTACTTC. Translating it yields CASSLDRVYEQYF.

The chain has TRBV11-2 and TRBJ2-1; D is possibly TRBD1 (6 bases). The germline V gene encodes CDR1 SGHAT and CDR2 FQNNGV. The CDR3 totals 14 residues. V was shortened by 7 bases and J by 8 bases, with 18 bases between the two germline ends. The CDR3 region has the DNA TGTGCCAGCAACTACGACCGGGACATTGATGAGCAGTTCTTC. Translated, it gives CASNYDRDIDEQFF.